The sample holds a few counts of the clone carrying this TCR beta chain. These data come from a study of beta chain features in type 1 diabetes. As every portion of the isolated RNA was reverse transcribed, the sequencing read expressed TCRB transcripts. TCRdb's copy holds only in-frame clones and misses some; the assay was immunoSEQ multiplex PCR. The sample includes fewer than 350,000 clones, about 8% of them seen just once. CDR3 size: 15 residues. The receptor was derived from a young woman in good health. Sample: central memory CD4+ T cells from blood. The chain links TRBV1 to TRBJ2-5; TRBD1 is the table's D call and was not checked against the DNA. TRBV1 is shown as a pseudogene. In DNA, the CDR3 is TGCACCAGCAGCCAAGGCTGCGACAGGCCGGAGACCCAGTACTTC. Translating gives CTSSQGCDRPETQYF.